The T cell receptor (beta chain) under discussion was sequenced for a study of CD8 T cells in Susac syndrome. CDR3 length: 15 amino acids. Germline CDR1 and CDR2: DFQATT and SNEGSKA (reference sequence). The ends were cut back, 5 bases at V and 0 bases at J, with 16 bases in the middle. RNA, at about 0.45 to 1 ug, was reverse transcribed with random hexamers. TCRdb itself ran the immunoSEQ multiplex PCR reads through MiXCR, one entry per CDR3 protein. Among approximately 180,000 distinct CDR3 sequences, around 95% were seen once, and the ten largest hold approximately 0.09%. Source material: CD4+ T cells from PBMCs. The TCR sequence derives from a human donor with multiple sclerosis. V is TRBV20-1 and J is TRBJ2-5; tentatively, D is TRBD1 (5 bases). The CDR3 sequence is CSAATTTGHQETQYF. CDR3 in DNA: TGCAGTGCTGCAACCACAACAGGCCACCAAGAGACCCAGTACTTC.